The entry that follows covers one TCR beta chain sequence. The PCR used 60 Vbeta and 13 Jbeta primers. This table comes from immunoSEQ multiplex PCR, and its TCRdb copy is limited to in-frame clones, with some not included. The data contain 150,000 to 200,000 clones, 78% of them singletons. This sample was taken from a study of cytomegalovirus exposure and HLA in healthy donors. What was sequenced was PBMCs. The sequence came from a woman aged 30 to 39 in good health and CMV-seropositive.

The CDR3 sequence is CASGLSGSYEQYF. CDR3 sequence (DNA): TGTGCTAGTGGTTTGTCAGGGTCCTACGAGCAGTACTTC. The genes are TRBV12-5 and TRBJ2-7, with a possible D match to TRBD1 (5 bases). Trimming left V 2 bases short and J 1 base short, with 6 bases between. The CDR3 is made up of 13 amino acids. Germline CDR1 is LGHNT and CDR2 is FRNRAP. Full variable domain (outside the CDR3, taken from reference TRBV12-5 and TRBJ2-7): DARVTQTPRHKVTEMGQEVTMRCQPILGHNTVFWYRQTMMQGLELLAYFRNRAPLDDSGMPKDRFSAEMPDATLATLKIQPSEPRDSAVYFCASGLSGSYEQYFGPGTRLTVT.